A single TCR beta chain is shown here with its context. The CDR3 runs 17 residues. Germline V lookup: CDR1 WNHNN, CDR2 SYGVQD (reference sequence). Between the trimmed V and J ends, which lost 0 bases and 2 bases, there was a span of 17 bases. Method: immunoSEQ multiplex PCR; TCRdb's copy keeps in-frame clones and lacks some. The sample consists of some 49,000 clones, 94% of them appearing once. The sample belongs to a study of cytomegalovirus exposure and HLA in healthy donors. Across the whole study: A subsequent analysis stated that the 100 to 150 validation repertoires were run on the same platform as the roughly 670 first-cohort repertoires.

V usage is TRBV10-1 and J usage is TRBJ2-7; tentatively, D is TRBD1 (5 bases). Sequencing was carried out using PBMCs. The receptor's source is a woman aged 18-29 years in good health and CMV-seropositive. The CDR3 DNA reads as TGCGCCAGCAGTGAGTCGAATGATAGGACACCCCCCTACGAGCAGTACTTC. It codes for CASSESNDRTPPYEQYF.